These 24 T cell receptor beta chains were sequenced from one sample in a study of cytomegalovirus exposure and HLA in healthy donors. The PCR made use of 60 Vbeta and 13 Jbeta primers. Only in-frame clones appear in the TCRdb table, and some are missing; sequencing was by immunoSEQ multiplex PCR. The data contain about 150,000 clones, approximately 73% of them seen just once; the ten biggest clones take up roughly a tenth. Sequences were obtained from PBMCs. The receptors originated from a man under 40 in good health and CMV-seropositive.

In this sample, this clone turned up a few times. CDR3 coding DNA: TGTGCCAGCAGCTTGCTCGGAGGGGTAGGGACCGGGGAGCTGTTTTTT. Its translation is CASSLLGGVGTGELFF. The chain combines TRBV5-5 with TRBJ2-2; weak D call: TRBD2 (6 bases). The CDR3 sequence is 16 residues long. Trimming cost V 1 base and J 5 bases, with 15 bases left between them. In germline, CDR1 is SGHKS, CDR2 YYEKEE (reference sequence).

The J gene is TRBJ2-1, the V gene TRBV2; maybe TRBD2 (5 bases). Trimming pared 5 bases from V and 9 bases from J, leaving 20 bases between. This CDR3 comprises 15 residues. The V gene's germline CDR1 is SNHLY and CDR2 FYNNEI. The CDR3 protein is CASSSSAVRGGEQFF. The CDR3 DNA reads TGTGCCAGCAGTAGCTCAGCGGTCCGCGGTGGTGAGCAGTTCTTC.

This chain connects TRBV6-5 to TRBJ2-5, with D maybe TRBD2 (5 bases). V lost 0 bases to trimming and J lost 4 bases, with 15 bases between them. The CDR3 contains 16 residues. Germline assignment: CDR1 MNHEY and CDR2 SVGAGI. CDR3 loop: CASSYSSGFTGETQYF. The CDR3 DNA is TGTGCCAGCAGTTACTCGTCGGGGTTTACGGGAGAGACCCAGTACTTC.

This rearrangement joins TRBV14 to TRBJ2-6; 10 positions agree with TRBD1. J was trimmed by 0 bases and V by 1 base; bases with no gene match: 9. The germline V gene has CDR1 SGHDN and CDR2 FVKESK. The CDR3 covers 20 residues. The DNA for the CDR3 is TGTGCCAGCAGCCAAGCTCTACCCGGGACAGGGGCCTCTGGGGCCAACGTCCTGACTTTC. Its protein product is CASSQALPGTGASGANVLTF.

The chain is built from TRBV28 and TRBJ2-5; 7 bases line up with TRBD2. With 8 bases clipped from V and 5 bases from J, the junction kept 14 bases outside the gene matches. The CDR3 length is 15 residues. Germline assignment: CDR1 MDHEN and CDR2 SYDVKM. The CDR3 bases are TGTGCCAGCCAAGGGCTGGGGGAGGGGCTGGAGACCCAGTACTTC. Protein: CASQGLGEGLETQYF.

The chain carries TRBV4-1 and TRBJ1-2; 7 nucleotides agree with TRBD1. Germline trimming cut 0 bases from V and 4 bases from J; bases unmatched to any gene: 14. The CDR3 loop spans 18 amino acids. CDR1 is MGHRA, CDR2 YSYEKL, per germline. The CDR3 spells CASSQELRGRTLIYGYTF. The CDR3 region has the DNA TGCGCCAGCAGCCAAGAGTTAAGGGGGCGAACGTTAATCTATGGCTACACCTTC.

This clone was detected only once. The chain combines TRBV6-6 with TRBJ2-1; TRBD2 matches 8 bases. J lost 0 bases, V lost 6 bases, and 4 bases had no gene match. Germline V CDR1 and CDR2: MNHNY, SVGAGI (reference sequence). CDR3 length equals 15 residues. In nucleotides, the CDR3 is TGTGCCAGCAGCCCTGGGACTAGCTCCTACAATGAGCAGTTCTTC. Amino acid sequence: CASSPGTSSYNEQFF.

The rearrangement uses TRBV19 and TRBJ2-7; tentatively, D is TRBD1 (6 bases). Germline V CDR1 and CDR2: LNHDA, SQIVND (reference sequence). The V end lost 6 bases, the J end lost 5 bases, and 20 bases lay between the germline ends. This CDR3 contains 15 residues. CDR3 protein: CASSEQGTVVHEQYF. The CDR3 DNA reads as TGTGCCAGTAGCGAACAGGGCACAGTGGTCCACGAGCAGTACTTC.

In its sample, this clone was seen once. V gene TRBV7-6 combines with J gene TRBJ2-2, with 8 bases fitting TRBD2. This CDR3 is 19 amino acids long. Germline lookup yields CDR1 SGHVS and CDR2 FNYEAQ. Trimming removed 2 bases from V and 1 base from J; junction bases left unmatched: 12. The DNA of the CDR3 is TGTGCCAGCAGCTTAAAATCGTGGTCCCTAGCGGGGAACACCGGGGAGCTGTTTTTT. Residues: CASSLKSWSLAGNTGELFF.

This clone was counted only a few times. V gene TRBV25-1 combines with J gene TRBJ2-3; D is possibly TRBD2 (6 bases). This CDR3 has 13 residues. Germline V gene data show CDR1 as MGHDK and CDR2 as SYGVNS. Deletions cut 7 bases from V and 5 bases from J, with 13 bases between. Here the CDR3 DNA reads TGTGCCAGCATAAGGCCCGGGGGAGATACGCAGTATTTT. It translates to CASIRPGGDTQYF.

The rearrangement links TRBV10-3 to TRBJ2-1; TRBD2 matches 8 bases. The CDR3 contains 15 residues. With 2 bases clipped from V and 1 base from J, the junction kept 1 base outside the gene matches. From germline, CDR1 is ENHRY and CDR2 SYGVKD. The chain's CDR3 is CAISEREGSYNEQFF. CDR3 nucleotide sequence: TGTGCCATCAGTGAGCGGGAGGGGTCCTACAATGAGCAGTTCTTC.

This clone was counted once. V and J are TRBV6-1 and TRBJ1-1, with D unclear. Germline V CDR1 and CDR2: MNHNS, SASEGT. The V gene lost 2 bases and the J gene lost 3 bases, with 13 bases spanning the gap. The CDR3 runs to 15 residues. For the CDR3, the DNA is TGTGCCAGCAGTGAACTACTCATTCCGGACACTGAAGCTTTCTTT. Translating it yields CASSELLIPDTEAFF.

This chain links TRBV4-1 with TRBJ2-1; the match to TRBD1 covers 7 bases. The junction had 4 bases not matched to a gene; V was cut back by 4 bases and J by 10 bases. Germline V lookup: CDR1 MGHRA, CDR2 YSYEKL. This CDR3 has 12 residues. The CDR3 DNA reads TGCGCCAGCAGCCTTGAGGGGGCCGAGCAGTTCTTC. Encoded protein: CASSLEGAEQFF.

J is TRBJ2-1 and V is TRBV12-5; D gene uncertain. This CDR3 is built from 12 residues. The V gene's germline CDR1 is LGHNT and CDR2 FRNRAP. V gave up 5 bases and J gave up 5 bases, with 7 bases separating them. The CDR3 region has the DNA TGTGCTAGTGGTACAGAGAACAATGAGCAGTTCTTC. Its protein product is CASGTENNEQFF.

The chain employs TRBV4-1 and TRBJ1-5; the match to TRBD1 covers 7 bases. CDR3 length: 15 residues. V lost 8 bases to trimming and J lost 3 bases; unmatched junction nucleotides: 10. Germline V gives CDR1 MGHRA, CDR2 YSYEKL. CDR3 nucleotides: TGCGCCAGCGCCCTCGGGACAGCTATCAATCAGCCCCAGCATTTT. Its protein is CASALGTAINQPQHF.

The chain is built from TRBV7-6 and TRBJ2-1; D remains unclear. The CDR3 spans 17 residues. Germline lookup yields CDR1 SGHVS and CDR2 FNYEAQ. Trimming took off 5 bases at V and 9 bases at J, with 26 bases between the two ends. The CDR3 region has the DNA TGTGCCAGCAGCGGCCCGTTGGGCTCCGCCGGTTGGATTGAGCAGTTCTTC. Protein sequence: CASSGPLGSAGWIEQFF.

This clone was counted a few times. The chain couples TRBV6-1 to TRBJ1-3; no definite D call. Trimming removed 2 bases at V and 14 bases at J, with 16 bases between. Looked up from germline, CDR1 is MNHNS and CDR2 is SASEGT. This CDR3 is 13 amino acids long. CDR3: CASSEFEGPEVYF. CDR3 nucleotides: TGTGCCAGCAGTGAATTCGAGGGCCCAGAGGTATATTTT.

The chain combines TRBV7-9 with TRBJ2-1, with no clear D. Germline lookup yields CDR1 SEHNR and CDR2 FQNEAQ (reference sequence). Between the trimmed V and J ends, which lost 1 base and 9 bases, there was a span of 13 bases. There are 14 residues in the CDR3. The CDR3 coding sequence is TGTGCCAGCAGCTTAGAGAGTAGTCACAGTGAGCAGTTCTTC. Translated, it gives CASSLESSHSEQFF.

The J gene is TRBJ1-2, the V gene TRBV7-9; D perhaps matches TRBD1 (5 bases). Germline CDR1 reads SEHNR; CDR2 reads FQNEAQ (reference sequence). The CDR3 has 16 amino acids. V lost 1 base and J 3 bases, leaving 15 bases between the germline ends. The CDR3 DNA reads TGTGCCAGCAGCTTAGGCGGGGAGACAGTTCACTATGGCTACACCTTC. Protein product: CASSLGGETVHYGYTF.

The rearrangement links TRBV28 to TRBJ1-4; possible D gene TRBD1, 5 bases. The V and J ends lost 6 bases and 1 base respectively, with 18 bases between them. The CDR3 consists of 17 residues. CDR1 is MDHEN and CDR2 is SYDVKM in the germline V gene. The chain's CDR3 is CASSPIWGEETNEKLFF. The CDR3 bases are TGTGCCAGCAGCCCGATTTGGGGGGAGGAAACTAATGAAAAACTGTTTTTT.

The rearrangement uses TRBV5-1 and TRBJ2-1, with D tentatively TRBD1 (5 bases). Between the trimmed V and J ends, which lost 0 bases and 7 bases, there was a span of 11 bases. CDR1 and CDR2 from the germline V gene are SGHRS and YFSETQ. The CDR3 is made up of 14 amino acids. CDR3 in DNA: TGCGCCAGCAGCTTGGTGGGGCCTTGGAATGAGCAGTTCTTC. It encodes CASSLVGPWNEQFF.

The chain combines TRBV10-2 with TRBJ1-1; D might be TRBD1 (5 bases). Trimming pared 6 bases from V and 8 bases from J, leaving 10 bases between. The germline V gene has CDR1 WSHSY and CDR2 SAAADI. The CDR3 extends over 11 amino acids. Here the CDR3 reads CASSQGGEAFF. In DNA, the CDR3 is TGCGCCAGCAGCCAGGGAGGAGAAGCTTTCTTT.

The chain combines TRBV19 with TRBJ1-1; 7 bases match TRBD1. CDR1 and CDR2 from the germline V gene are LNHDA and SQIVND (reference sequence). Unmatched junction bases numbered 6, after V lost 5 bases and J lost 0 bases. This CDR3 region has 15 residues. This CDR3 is CASSLEDRVNTEAFF. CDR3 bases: TGTGCCAGTAGTCTCGAAGACAGGGTGAACACTGAAGCTTTCTTT.

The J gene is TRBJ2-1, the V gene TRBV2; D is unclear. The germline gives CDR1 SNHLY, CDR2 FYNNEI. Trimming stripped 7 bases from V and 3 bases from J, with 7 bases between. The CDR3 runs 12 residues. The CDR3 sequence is CASNSVYNEQFF. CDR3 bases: TGTGCCAGCAATTCGGTCTACAATGAGCAGTTCTTC.